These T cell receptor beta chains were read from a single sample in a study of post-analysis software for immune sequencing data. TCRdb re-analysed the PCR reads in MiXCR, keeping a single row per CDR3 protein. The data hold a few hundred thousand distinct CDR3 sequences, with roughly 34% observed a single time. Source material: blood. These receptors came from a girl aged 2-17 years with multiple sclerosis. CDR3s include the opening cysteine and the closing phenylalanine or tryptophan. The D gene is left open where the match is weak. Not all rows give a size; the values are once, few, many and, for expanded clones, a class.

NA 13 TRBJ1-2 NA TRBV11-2 TGTGCCAGCAGCTTAGTCAGGGGAGGAGGCTACACCTTC CASSLVRGGGYTF
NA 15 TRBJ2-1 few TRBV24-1 TGTGCCACCAGTGTTGCGCAACCAACCATCAGTGAGCAGTTCTTC CATSVAQPTISEQFF
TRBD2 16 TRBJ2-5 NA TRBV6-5 TGTGCCAGCAGTCCACGGGGCGGGGGAGAGGGAAATGAGCGGTACTTC CASSPRGGGEGNERYF
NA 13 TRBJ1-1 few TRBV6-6 TGTGCCAGCAGCTTAGGGCTTGGCACTGAAGCTTTCTTT CASSLGLGTEAFF
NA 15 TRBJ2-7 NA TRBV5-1 TGCGCCAGCAGCTTGGCGGGCAGACTCTCCTACGAGCAGTACTTC CASSLAGRLSYEQYF
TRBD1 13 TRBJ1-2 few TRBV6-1 TGTGCCAGCAGTGAGGACAGGGGGCCCGGCTACACCTTC CASSEDRGPGYTF
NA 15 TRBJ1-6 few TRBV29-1 TGCAGCGTTGAGCAAAGGACAGCCGATAATTCACCCCTCCACTTT CSVEQRTADNSPLHF
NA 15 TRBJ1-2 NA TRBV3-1 TGTGCCAGCAGCCCTCCTAGGGCGACGGATTATGGCTACACCTTC CASSPPRATDYGYTF
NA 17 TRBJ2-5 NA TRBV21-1 TGTGCCAGCAGCCCCCGGGGTAGCGGGGGAGTTCAAGAGACCCAGTACTTC CASSPRGSGGVQETQYF
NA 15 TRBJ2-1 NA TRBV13 TGTGCCAGCAGCTTAAAGGGGGGGGCTGGCGATGAGCAGTTCTTC CASSLKGGAGDEQFF
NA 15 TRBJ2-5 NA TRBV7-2 TGTGCCAGCAGCTTAGTGGCAGGGTTGGGAGAGACCCAGTACTTC CASSLVAGLGETQYF
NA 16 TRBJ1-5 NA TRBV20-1 TGCAGTGCTAGAGAATTGGAGGGACTCGGCAATCAGCCCCAGCATTTT CSARELEGLGNQPQHF
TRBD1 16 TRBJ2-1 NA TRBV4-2 TGTGCCAGCAGCCAAGTCGGACAGGGTGTAAAGAATGAGCAGTTCTTC CASSQVGQGVKNEQFF
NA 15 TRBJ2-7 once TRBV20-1 TGCAGTGCTAGAGATCAACAGGGGGGGACTTACGAGCAGTACTTC CSARDQQGGTYEQYF
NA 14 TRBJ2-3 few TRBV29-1 TGCAGCGTGATCTGGGCGGGGGCCACAGATACGCAGTATTTT CSVIWAGATDTQYF
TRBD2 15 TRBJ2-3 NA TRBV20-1 TGCAGTGCCCTAAGGGTAGCGGGGCGCACAGATACGCAGTATTTT CSALRVAGRTDTQYF
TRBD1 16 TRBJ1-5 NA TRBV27 TGTGCCAGCAGTCCAGGGGACAGGGGGCCGGGTCAGCCCCAGCATTTT CASSPGDRGPGQPQHF
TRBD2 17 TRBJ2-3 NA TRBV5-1 TGCGCCAGCAGCCCGAGACTAGCGGGGGCCCCCACAGATACGCAGTATTTT CASSPRLAGAPTDTQYF
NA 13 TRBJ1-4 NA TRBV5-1 TGCGCCAGCAGCCTTGCAACTAATGAAAAACTGTTTTTT CASSLATNEKLFF
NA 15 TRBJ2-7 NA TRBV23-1 TGCGCCAGCATATCGGCAGGCCGGATGAAATACGAGCAGTACTTC CASISAGRMKYEQYF
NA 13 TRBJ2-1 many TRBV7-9 TGTGCCAGCAGCCCGGGCCCTAACAATGAGCAGTTCTTC CASSPGPNNEQFF
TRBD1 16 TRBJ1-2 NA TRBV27 TGTGCCAGCGGATTCTCGAGACAGGGGATGTTAAATGGCTACACCTTC CASGFSRQGMLNGYTF
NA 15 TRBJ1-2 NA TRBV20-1 TGCAGTGCTAGAGATCTGGGTAGGGGAGGCTATGGCTACACCTTC CSARDLGRGGYGYTF
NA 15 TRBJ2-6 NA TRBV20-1 TGCAGTGCTACAGGGAACTTCGCTGGGGCCAGCGTCCTGACTTTC CSATGNFAGASVLTF
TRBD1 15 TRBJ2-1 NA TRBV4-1 TGCGCCAGCAGCTCGTGGACAGGGGGAGGCAATGAGCAGTTCTTC CASSSWTGGGNEQFF
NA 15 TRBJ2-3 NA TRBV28 TGTGCCAGCAGTTCCGGGGGCAGGGGCACAGATACGCAGTATTTT CASSSGGRGTDTQYF
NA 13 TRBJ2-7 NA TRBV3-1 TGTGCCAGCAGTGGGCTAGCGACCTACGAGCAGTACTTC CASSGLATYEQYF
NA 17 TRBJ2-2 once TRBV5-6 TGTGCCAGCAGCTTGGGATCATCACGGCCCTGGGACGGGGAGCTGTTTTTT CASSLGSSRPWDGELFF
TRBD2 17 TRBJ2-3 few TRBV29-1 TGCAGCGTCCTAGGACTAGCGGGGGGGCCGTCTAGAGATACGCAGTATTTT CSVLGLAGGPSRDTQYF
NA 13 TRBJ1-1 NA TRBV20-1 TGCAGCGCTAGGGCAGGGTGGAACACTGAAGCTTTCTTT CSARAGWNTEAFF
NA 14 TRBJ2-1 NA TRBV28 TGTGCCAGCAGTTTATTCGGGGAGATTCGTGAGCAGTTCTTC CASSLFGEIREQFF
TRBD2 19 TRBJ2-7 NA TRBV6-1 TGTGCCAGCAGTGAAGCGGACCTCAATCTAGCGGGGAGCTCCTACGAGCAGTACTTC CASSEADLNLAGSSYEQYF
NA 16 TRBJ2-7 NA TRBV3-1 TGTGCCAGCAGCCGCCCTACAGGGACCCCAACCTACGAGCAGTACTTC CASSRPTGTPTYEQYF
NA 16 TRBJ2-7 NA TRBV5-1 TGCGCCAGCAGCTTGGCCGGAATGGGAGTTTCCTACGAGCAGTACTTC CASSLAGMGVSYEQYF
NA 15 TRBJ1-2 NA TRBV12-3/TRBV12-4 TGTGCCAGCAGTCCGAGAGAGCTCTCGAACTATGGCTACACCTTC CASSPRELSNYGYTF
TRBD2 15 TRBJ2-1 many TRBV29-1 TGCAGCGTTAATAGCGGGGCCGGCTCCTACAATGAGCAGTTCTTC CSVNSGAGSYNEQFF
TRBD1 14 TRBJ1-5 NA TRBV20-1 TGCAGTGCTCGGGACAGGGTAATGAATCAGCCCCAGCATTTT CSARDRVMNQPQHF
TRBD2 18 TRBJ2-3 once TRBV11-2 TGTGCCAGCAGCTTTCGGACTAGCATTCCCCCCAGGACAGATACGCAGTATTTT CASSFRTSIPPRTDTQYF
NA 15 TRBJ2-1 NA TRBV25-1 TGTGCCAGCAGTGAATACACGGTTCTCTACAATGAGCAGTTCTTC CASSEYTVLYNEQFF
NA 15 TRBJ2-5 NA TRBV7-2 TGTGCCAGCAGCTTAGGCGGCAGCTCTGAAGAGACCCAGTACTTC CASSLGGSSEETQYF
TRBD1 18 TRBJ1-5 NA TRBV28 TGTGCCAGCAGTTTACAAGTTCTTCGGACAGGGGGCGGTCAGCCCCAGCATTTT CASSLQVLRTGGGQPQHF
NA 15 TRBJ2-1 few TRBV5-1 TGCGCCAGCTCCCCCCAGAGGGGGTCCTACAATGAGCAGTTCTTC CASSPQRGSYNEQFF
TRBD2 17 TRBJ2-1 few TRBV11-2 TGTGCCAGCAGCTCACGCGGGAGGACTAGCTCGTACAATGAGCAGTTCTTC CASSSRGRTSSYNEQFF
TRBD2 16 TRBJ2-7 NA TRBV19 TGTGCCAGTAGTCATACAGCGGGGGGTCTCCCCTACGAGCAGTACTTC CASSHTAGGLPYEQYF
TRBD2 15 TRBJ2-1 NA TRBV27 TGTGCCAGCAGTTTCCGATTGGGGGGAGGGACTGAGCAGTTCTTC CASSFRLGGGTEQFF
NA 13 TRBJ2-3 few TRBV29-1 TGCAGCGTTTGGACCTATCGCACAGATACGCAGTATTTT CSVWTYRTDTQYF
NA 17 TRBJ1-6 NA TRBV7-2 TGTGCCAGCAGCTTAGCGGGCAGGGAAGCCTATAATTCACCCCTCCACTTT CASSLAGREAYNSPLHF
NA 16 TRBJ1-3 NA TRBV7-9 TGTGCCAGCAGCTTTGGATGGACTGTCGCCGGAAACACCATATATTTT CASSFGWTVAGNTIYF
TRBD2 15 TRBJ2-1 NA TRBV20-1 TGCAGTGCTAGAGATTGGCCTAGCGGGTCGGGAGAGCAGTTCTTC CSARDWPSGSGEQFF
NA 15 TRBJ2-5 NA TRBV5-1 TGCGCCAGCAGCTCAATCCTGGACAGTCAAGAGACCCAGTACTTC CASSSILDSQETQYF